What follows are 24 T cell receptor beta chains derived from one specimen sequenced in a study of T cell clonality in common variable immunodeficiency. Generated by immunoSEQ multiplex PCR, the TCRdb table keeps only in-frame clones and is missing some. This sample includes roughly 48,000 clones with no singletons; its ten biggest clones take up 3% to 4%. Sequencing was carried out using peripheral blood mononuclear cells. The receptors come from a person between 18 and 75 years old in good health.

This clone was observed at least ten times. From the germline J gene comes the end of the CDR3, since the read stops 3 residues before it. The chain combines TRBV5-6 with TRBJ2-7; TRBD1 aligns across 8 bases. The trim removed 3 bases at V and 0 bases at J, leaving 5 bases unmatched. Germline V gene sequence: CDR1 SGHDT, CDR2 YYEEEE. The CDR3 sequence is 15 residues long. The CDR3 sequence: CASSSYRGFSYEQYF. CDR3 DNA (partial): TGTGCCAGCAGCTCCTACAGGGGGTTCTCCTACGAG.

Turning to this clone: Read sequence stops 3 residues before the CDR3 end, and the germline J gene provides the missing end. V usage is TRBV20-1 and J usage is TRBJ2-1, with D possibly being TRBD1 (6 bases). CDR1 DFQATT and CDR2 SNEGSKA come from the germline V gene (reference sequence). This CDR3 has 14 amino acids. V was clipped by 2 bases and J by 6 bases, with 14 bases between them. The CDR3 sequence: CSARSRGTSNEQFF. Partial CDR3 DNA: TGCAGTGCTAGAAGTCGTGGGACAAGCAATGAG.

In its sample, this clone was seen many times. The sequenced fragment ends 3 residues before the CDR3 boundary, so the rest is inferred from the germline J gene. The chain is built from TRBV7-3 and TRBJ2-3; TRBD2 aligns across 9 bases. Trimming cost V 5 bases and J 4 bases; bases outside gene matches: 7. Germline assignment: CDR1 SGHTA and CDR2 FQGTGA. The CDR3 runs 15 residues. The CDR3 spells CASSLTSGGADTQYF. Incomplete CDR3 DNA: TGTGCCAGCAGCCTGACTAGCGGAGGGGCAGATACG.

This clone was detected many times. The read stops 3 residues short of the end of the CDR3; the missing end is completed from the germline J gene. This chain joins TRBV18 and TRBJ2-7, with D unclear. CDR3 length: 15 amino acids. Trimming took off 3 bases at V and 2 bases at J, with 14 bases between the two ends. Germline CDR1 reads KGHSH; CDR2 reads LQKENI. The covered CDR3 bases are TGTGCCAGCTCACCCGCGATGGGCTCTACCTACGAG. This translates into CASSPAMGSTYE. The CDR3 in full is CASSPAMGSTYEQYF.

This clone came up many times. The missing CDR3 end, 3 residues past where the read stops, is filled in from the germline J gene. This chain connects TRBV5-1 to TRBJ2-5; the D gene is possibly TRBD1 (5 bases). The ends were cut back, 1 base at V and 2 bases at J, with 12 bases in the middle. CDR1 is SGHRS and CDR2 is YFSETQ in the germline V gene. The length of the CDR3 is 15 residues. The CDR3 sequence is CASSLYPGLQETQYF. CDR3 bases read: TGCGCCAGCAGCTTGTATCCAGGGCTGCAAGAGACC.

This clone was found many times. The CDR3 end falls 3 residues outside the read, so it is completed with the germline J gene. V gene TRBV11-3 combines with J gene TRBJ2-7, with D possibly matching TRBD1 (7 bases). Germline V gives CDR1 SGHNT, CDR2 YENEEA. Trimming took 3 bases from V and 3 from J, leaving 15 bases between them. The CDR3 totals 15 residues. CDR3 DNA (partial): TGTGCCAGCAGCTTGAGGACAGGACTAAGCTACGAG. It codes for CASSLRTGLSYE. The CDR3 as a whole reads CASSLRTGLSYEQYF.

This clone occurred many times. The read halts 3 residues ahead of the CDR3 end, with the missing end drawn from the germline J gene. V usage is TRBV5-1 and J usage is TRBJ2-7; the D gene is possibly TRBD2 (6 bases). Between the trimmed V and J ends, which lost 4 bases and 5 bases, there was a span of 19 bases. The CDR3 has 15 residues. The germline gives CDR1 SGHRS, CDR2 YFSETQ. The CDR3 reads CASSEVAGLRNEQYF. Partial CDR3 DNA: TGCGCCAGCAGCGAGGTTGCAGGACTAAGGAACGAG.

This clone has at least ten counts. The read halts 3 residues ahead of the CDR3 end, with the missing end drawn from the germline J gene. The V call is TRBV30, the J call TRBJ1-1; D is possibly TRBD1 (5 bases). Germline V lookup: CDR1 GTSNPN, CDR2 SVGIG (reference sequence). V was shortened by 1 base and J by 1 base, with 7 bases between the two germline ends. This CDR3 has 13 residues. The chain's CDR3 is CAWSAGGNTEAFF. The CDR3 bases that were read are TGTGCCTGGAGTGCCGGGGGGAACACTGAA.

This clone has at least ten counts. The read falls 3 residues short of the CDR3 end, and the missing part is taken from the germline J gene. The V and J genes are TRBV30 and TRBJ2-1; 10 nucleotides match TRBD2. V shed 4 bases, J shed 8 bases, and the junction held 2 bases outside the gene matches. This CDR3 comprises 12 residues. CDR1 and CDR2 from the germline V gene are GTSNPN and SVGIG (reference sequence). CDR3 in amino acids: CAWTSGSYEQFF. CDR3 bases read: TGTGCCTGGACTAGCGGGAGCTATGAG.

This clone showed up many times. The sequence runs out 3 residues before the end of the CDR3; the remainder is reconstructed from the germline J gene. The chain links TRBV12-3 or TRBV12-4 to TRBJ1-4; 8 nucleotides align to TRBD1. This CDR3 region has 13 residues. V lost 7 bases to trimming and J lost 4 bases; unmatched junction nucleotides: 2. The CDR3 is CASKTGVNEKLFF. The sequenced part of the CDR3 DNA is TGTGCCAGCAAGACAGGGGTTAATGAAAAA.

This clone came up many times. The read ends 3 residues early relative to the CDR3; the germline J gene fills the gap. The rearrangement uses TRBV19 and TRBJ1-3; D remains unclear. CDR3 length: 15 amino acids. Trimming took 1 base from V and 0 from J, leaving 7 bases between them. CDR1 and CDR2 from the germline V gene are LNHDA and SQIVND (reference sequence). CDR3 residues: CASSIAPGSGNTIYF. CDR3 bases read: TGTGCCAGTAGTATAGCACCAGGCTCTGGAAACACC.

This clone appeared a few times. The CDR3 end is not reached by the read, which stops 3 residues before it; the germline J gene fills it in. This chain joins TRBV11-2 and TRBJ2-5; TRBD2 matches at 7 bases. Losses at the gene ends were 5 bases for V and 5 bases for J; bases not matched to a gene: 11. CDR1 is SGHAT and CDR2 is FQNNGV in the germline V gene. CDR3 length equals 15 residues. The CDR3 bases that were read are TGTGCCAGCAGCACCCCCCGGGGGGTGGGGGAGACC. Its protein is CASSTPRGVGET. The full CDR3 protein reads CASSTPRGVGETQYF.

This clone has at least ten counts. Coverage ceases 3 residues before the CDR3 finishes, and the germline J gene fills in the end. V usage is TRBV7-3 and J usage is TRBJ2-2, with D possibly TRBD2 on 5 matching bases. The CDR3 sequence is 14 residues long. CDR1 is SGHTA, CDR2 FQGTGA, per germline. V dropped 4 bases and J dropped 1 base, with 7 bases sitting between them. The CDR3 is CASSSAGNTGELFF. The sequenced CDR3 bases are TGTGCCAGCAGCTCGGCGGGGAACACCGGGGAG.

With regard to this clone: The CDR3 end lies 3 residues beyond the end of the read and is filled in from the germline J gene. The V and J genes are TRBV5-1 and TRBJ1-2; the match to TRBD1 covers 12 bases. The CDR3 runs to 15 residues. Per germline, CDR1 SGHRS and CDR2 YFSETQ. The CDR3 region is CASSLRGQGAETYTF. The DNA read from the CDR3 is TGCGCCAGCAGCCTAAGGGGACAGGGGGCAGAGACC. The full variable domain, completed using reference TRBV5-1 and TRBJ1-2, is KAGVTQTPRYLIKTRGQQVTLSCSPISGHRSVSWYQQTPGQGLQFLFEYFSETQRNKGNFPGRFSGRQFSNSRSEMNVSTLELGDSALYLCASSLRGQGAETYTFGSGTRLTVV.

This clone was seen at least ten times. From the germline J gene comes the end of the CDR3, since the read stops 3 residues before it. The chain recombines TRBV7-9 with TRBJ1-1; 7 bases match TRBD1. The junction had 6 bases not matched to a gene; V was cut back by 11 bases and J by 0 bases. This CDR3 is built from 13 residues. CDR1 and CDR2 from the germline V gene are SEHNR and FQNEAQ (reference sequence). This CDR3 is CAWMDRLNTEAFF. The DNA read from the CDR3 is TGTGCCTGGATGGACAGGCTGAACACTGAA. The full variable domain, with the rest looked up from reference TRBV7-9 and TRBJ1-1, is DTGVSQNPRHKITKRGQNVTFRCDPISEHNRLYWYRQTLGQGPEFLTYFQNEAQLEKSRLLSDRFSAERPKGSFSTLEIQRTEQGDSAMYLCAWMDRLNTEAFFGQGTRLTVV.

This clone showed up many times. The observed sequence ends 3 residues before the CDR3 terminus, with the missing tail filled in from the germline J gene. This chain connects TRBV13 to TRBJ2-1; 8 bases line up with TRBD2. The length of the CDR3 is 16 residues. After removal of 0 bases from V and 3 bases from J, the junction contained 4 bases not matched to a gene. Germline V gene data show CDR1 as PRHDT and CDR2 as FYEKMQ (reference sequence). The sequenced part of the CDR3 DNA is TGTGCCAGCAGCTTAGGCGGCGGGAGGCTCTACAATGAG. Amino acid sequence: CASSLGGGRLYNE. The whole CDR3 sequence reads CASSLGGGRLYNEQFF.

This clone was counted many times. The read ends 3 residues early relative to the CDR3; the germline J gene fills the gap. The chain joins TRBV19 to TRBJ2-1; weak D call: TRBD2 (6 bases). V dropped 7 bases and J dropped 2 bases, with 24 bases sitting between them. Germline CDR1 and CDR2: LNHDA and SQIVND (reference sequence). This CDR3 spans 18 amino acids. The sequenced CDR3 bases are TGTGCCAGTACCCCGATGGGGGGTCTGGGAGGCCCCTACAATGAG. Translating gives CASTPMGGLGGPYNE. The entire CDR3 protein is CASTPMGGLGGPYNEQFF.

This clone was counted many times. Coverage ceases 3 residues before the CDR3 finishes, and the germline J gene fills in the end. This rearrangement joins TRBV7-8 to TRBJ2-5; 9 bases align to TRBD1. The CDR3 runs to 16 residues. Germline values: CDR1 SGHVS, CDR2 FQNEAQ. Losses at the gene ends were 4 bases for V and 4 bases for J; bases not matched to a gene: 10. CDR3 DNA, as far as it was read: TGTGCCAGCAGCTCCCGGGACAGGGACTATTTAGAGACC. Its protein is CASSSRDRDYLET. The CDR3 in its entirety is CASSSRDRDYLETQYF.

In this sample, this clone turned up many times. The read terminates 3 residues before the CDR3 end, so the remaining end is supplied by the germline J gene. The rearrangement joins TRBV6-2 or TRBV6-3 to TRBJ2-7; 11 positions agree with TRBD2. Losses at the gene ends were 5 bases for V and 0 bases for J; bases not matched to a gene: 3. The CDR3 length is 15 residues. The germline CDR1 and CDR2 sequences are MNHEY and SVGEGT. The CDR3 DNA, read in part, is TGTGCCAGCAGTACTACTAGCGGGGGCTCCTACGAG. Translation gives CASSTTSGGSYE. The whole CDR3 protein reads CASSTTSGGSYEQYF.

Concerning this clone: The read finishes 3 residues shy of the CDR3 end, and the germline J gene is used to complete it. The J gene is TRBJ2-7, the V gene TRBV11-3, with 11 bases identical to TRBD2. V lost 3 bases and J lost 3; bases outside the gene matches: 1. Germline V gene lookup returns CDR1 SGHNT and CDR2 YENEEA. This CDR3 spans 14 amino acids. The CDR3 bases that were read are TGTGCCAGCAGCTTTACTAGCGGGAGCTACGAG. Protein product: CASSFTSGSYE. The entire CDR3 sequence reads CASSFTSGSYEQYF.

This clone was seen at least ten times. The read terminates 3 residues before the CDR3 end, so the remaining end is supplied by the germline J gene. J is TRBJ2-5 and V is TRBV5-1; TRBD1 might be the D (5 bases). Germline assignment: CDR1 SGHRS and CDR2 YFSETQ. V lost 0 bases and J lost 1, with 7 bases in between. The CDR3 runs to 14 residues. The CDR3 DNA, read in part, is TGCGCCAGCAGCTTGGGGGGCTCCCAAGAGACC. It specifies CASSLGGSQET. The CDR3 in full is CASSLGGSQETQYF. The full variable domain, its missing parts supplied by reference TRBV5-1 and TRBJ2-5, is KAGVTQTPRYLIKTRGQQVTLSCSPISGHRSVSWYQQTPGQGLQFLFEYFSETQRNKGNFPGRFSGRQFSNSRSEMNVSTLELGDSALYLCASSLGGSQETQYFGPGTRLLVL.

Regarding this clone: Read coverage stops 3 residues before the CDR3 terminus; the germline J gene supplies the remainder. The chain couples TRBV5-1 to TRBJ2-6, with 7 nucleotides matching TRBD1. Germline V gene sequence: CDR1 SGHRS, CDR2 YFSETQ. The CDR3 covers 16 residues. V shed 4 bases and J 0 bases; nucleotides not matched to a gene: 4. Incomplete CDR3 DNA: TGCGCCAGCAGCCTACAGGGGTCCTCTGGGGCCAACGTC. Translation gives CASSLQGSSGANV. The whole CDR3 is CASSLQGSSGANVLTF. The whole variable domain, filled in from reference TRBV5-1 and TRBJ2-6, reads KAGVTQTPRYLIKTRGQQVTLSCSPISGHRSVSWYQQTPGQGLQFLFEYFSETQRNKGNFPGRFSGRQFSNSRSEMNVSTLELGDSALYLCASSLQGSSGANVLTFGAGSRLTVL.

This clone was counted many times. Read sequence stops 3 residues before the CDR3 end, and the germline J gene provides the missing end. The chain couples TRBV7-3 to TRBJ2-1; TRBD2 agrees at 10 bases. The CDR3 runs to 15 residues. Per germline, CDR1 SGHTA and CDR2 FQGTGA. V lost 2 bases, J lost 4 bases, and 2 bases stayed unmatched. Incomplete CDR3 DNA: TGTGCCAGCAGCTTACAACTAGCGGGGTACAATGAG. As protein: CASSLQLAGYNE. The CDR3 in its entirety is CASSLQLAGYNEQFF.

This clone was seen repeatedly, ten times or more. The part of the CDR3 DNA that was read is TGTGCCAGCAGCTTAAGCGGGAGAATGGATGAG. Its protein product is CASSLSGRMDE. The entire CDR3 protein is CASSLSGRMDEQFF. The chain combines TRBV7-3 with TRBJ2-1, with 7 positions matching TRBD2. The read falls 3 residues short of the CDR3 end, and the missing part is taken from the germline J gene. The J segment lost 8 bases and the V segment lost 1 base, leaving 5 bases of the junction unmatched. The CDR3 totals 14 residues. Germline V gene lookup returns CDR1 SGHTA and CDR2 FQGTGA.